This T cell receptor beta chain was identified in a study of cytomegalovirus exposure and HLA in healthy donors. The V and J ends lost 7 bases and 4 bases respectively, with 18 bases between them. The CDR3 has 14 amino acids. In germline, CDR1 is SGHRS, CDR2 YFSETQ. Details on this clone: Its antigen is not known.

Sequencing was performed with immunoSEQ multiplex PCR; in TCRdb, only in-frame clones are kept and a portion is missing. The sample shows 100,000 to 150,000 clones, roughly nine tenths of them seen only once. Findings and limits, study-wide: Overall, roughly 160 TCR beta chains were annotated as cytomegalovirus-associated. Reportedly, diagnosis of cytomegalovirus status by the classifier showed high specificity and sensitivity. Whilst most TCR sequences proved rare, a subset of public TCRs occurred across many donors.

The chain uses TRBV5-1 and TRBJ2-7; D is possibly TRBD1 (7 bases). Sequenced: PBMCs. This receptor was taken from a man younger than 30 in good health and CMV-seropositive. The CDR3 sequence is CASSTGLEGYEQYF. CDR3 DNA sequence: TGCGCCAGCTCGACAGGGCTGGAGGGTTACGAGCAGTACTTC.